This T cell receptor (beta chain) is from a study of shared clonotypes between healthy human individuals. This clone was seen once. Those who donated, Caucasian adults without exception, all lived in Nashville, Tennessee. Without sorting, samples used around 100 million PBMCs for genomic DNA. Germline assignment: CDR1 SGHTA and CDR2 FQGTGA. The CDR3 is 14 residues long. Trimming removed 1 base at V and 3 bases at J, with 6 bases between. Replicate PCRs for unsorted PBMC used 250 to 300 ng DNA (around 30,000 T cell genomes). Per the study methods: Quality scores were absent from the junction-only immunoSEQ sequences, so filtering differed. Profiling relied on immunoSEQ multiplex PCR, and the TCRdb table lists in-frame clones only, not all of them. That table supplies the V and J calls and clone size; D and trimming were determined from the DNA. Of around 500,000 clones in the sample, around four fifths were seen once.

Material for sequencing was PBMCs. The rearrangement links TRBV7-3 to TRBJ2-2; perhaps TRBD1 as D (6 bases). The sequence derives from a woman in her thirties or forties in good health. Some clones in this sample may be carry-over from other donors' samples. The CDR3 DNA reads as TGTGCCAGCAGCTTAAACAGGGACACCGGGGAGCTGTTTTTT. As protein: CASSLNRDTGELFF.